This TCR beta chain was sequenced in a study of cytomegalovirus exposure and HLA in healthy donors. The ends lost 6 bases at V and 5 bases at J; junction bases unmatched: 4. Germline CDR1 SNHLY, CDR2 FYNNEI. The CDR3 covers 15 residues. A multiplex PCR was run with 60 Vbeta primers and 13 Jbeta primers. Sequencing used immunoSEQ multiplex PCR; TCRdb keeps in-frame clones, though not all of them. The table lists approximately 83,000 clones, approximately 80% of them singletons. What was sequenced was PBMCs. This sequence was found in a man aged 18 to 35 in good health and CMV-seronegative. The chain has TRBV2 and TRBJ2-3; 14 positions agree with TRBD2. The CDR3 here is CASSGTSGGLDTQYF. The CDR3, as DNA: TGTGCCAGCAGCGGGACTAGCGGGGGTTTAGATACGCAGTATTTT.